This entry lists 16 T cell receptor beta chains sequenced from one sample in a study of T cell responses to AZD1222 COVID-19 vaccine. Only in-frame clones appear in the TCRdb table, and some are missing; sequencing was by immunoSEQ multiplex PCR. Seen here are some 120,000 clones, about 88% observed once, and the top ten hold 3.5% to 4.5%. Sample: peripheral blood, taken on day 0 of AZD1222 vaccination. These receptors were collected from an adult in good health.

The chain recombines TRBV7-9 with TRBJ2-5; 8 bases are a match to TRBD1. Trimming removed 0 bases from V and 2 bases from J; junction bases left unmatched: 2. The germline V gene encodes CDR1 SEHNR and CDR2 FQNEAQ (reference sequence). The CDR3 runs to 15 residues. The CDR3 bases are TGTGCCAGCAGCTTAGCCTGGACAGGGCAAGAGACCCAGTACTTC. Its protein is CASSLAWTGQETQYF.

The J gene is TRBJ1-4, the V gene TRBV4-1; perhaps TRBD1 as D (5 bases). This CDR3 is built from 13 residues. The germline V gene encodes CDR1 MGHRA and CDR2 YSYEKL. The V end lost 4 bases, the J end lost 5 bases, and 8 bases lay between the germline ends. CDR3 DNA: TGCGCCAGCAGCCTTAACAGGAATGAAAAACTGTTTTTT. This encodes CASSLNRNEKLFF.

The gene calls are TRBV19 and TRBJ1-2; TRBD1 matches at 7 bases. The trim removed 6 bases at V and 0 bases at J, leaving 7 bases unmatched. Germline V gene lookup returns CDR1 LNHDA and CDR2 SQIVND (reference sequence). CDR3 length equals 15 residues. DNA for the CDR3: TGTGCCAGTAGCCTGACAGGGCCTGCTAACTATGGCTACACCTTC. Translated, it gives CASSLTGPANYGYTF.

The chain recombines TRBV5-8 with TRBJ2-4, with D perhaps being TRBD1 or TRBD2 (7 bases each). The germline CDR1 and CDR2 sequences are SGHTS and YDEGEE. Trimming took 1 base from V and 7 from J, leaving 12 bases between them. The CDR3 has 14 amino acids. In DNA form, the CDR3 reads TGTGCCAGCAGCTTGTTGCAGGGGGGGAACATTCAGTACTTC. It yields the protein CASSLLQGGNIQYF.

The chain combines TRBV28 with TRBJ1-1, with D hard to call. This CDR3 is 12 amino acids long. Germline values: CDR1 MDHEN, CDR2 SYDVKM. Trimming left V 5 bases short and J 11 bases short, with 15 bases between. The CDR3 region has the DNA TGTGCCAGCAGTACTCCGGGCCTTGCTGCTTTCTTT. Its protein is CASSTPGLAAFF.

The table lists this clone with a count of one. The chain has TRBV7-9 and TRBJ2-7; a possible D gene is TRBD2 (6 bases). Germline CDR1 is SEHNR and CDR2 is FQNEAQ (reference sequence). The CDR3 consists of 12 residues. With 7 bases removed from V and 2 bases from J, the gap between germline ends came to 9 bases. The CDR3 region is CASIGGAYEQYF. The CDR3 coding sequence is TGTGCCAGCATCGGAGGGGCCTACGAGCAGTACTTC.

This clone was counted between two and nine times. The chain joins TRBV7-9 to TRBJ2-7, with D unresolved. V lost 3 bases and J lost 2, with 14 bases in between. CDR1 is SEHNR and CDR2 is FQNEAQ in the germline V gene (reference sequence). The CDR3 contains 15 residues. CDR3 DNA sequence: TGTGCCAGCAGCTTCTGGACGGGTTTAACCTACGAGCAGTACTTC. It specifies CASSFWTGLTYEQYF. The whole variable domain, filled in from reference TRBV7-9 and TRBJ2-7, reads DTGVSQNPRHKITKRGQNVTFRCDPISEHNRLYWYRQTLGQGPEFLTYFQNEAQLEKSRLLSDRFSAERPKGSFSTLEIQRTEQGDSAMYLCASSFWTGLTYEQYFGPGTRLTVT.

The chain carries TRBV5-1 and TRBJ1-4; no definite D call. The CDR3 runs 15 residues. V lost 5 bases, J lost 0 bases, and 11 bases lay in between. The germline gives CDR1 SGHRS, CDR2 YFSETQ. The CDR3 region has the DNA TGCGCCAGCAGGGGTTTGACTGCAACTAATGAAAAACTGTTTTTT. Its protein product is CASRGLTATNEKLFF.

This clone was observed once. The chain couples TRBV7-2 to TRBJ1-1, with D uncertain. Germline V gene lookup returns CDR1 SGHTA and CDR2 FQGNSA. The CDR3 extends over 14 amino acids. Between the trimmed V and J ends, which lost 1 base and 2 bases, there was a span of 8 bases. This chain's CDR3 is CASSLEAVNTEAFF. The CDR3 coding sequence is TGTGCCAGCAGCTTAGAGGCTGTAAACACTGAAGCTTTCTTT.

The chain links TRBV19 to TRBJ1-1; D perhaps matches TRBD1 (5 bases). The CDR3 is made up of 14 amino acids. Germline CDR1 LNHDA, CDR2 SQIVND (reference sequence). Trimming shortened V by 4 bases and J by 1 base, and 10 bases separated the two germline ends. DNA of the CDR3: TGTGCCAGTAGTACCCGAGACAGGAACACTGAAGCTTTCTTT. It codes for CASSTRDRNTEAFF. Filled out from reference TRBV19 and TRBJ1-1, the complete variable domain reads DGGITQSPKYLFRKEGQNVTLSCEQNLNHDAMYWYRQDPGQGLRLIYYSQIVNDFQKGDIAEGYSVSREKKESFPLTVTSAQKNPTAFYLCASSTRDRNTEAFFGQGTRLTVV.

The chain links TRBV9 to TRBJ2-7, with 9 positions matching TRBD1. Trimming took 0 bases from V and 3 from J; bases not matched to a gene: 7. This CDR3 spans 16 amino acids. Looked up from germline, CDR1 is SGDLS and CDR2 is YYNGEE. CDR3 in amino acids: CASSVASGTGLYEQYF. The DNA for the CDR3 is TGTGCCAGCAGCGTAGCATCCGGGACAGGGCTCTACGAGCAGTACTTC.

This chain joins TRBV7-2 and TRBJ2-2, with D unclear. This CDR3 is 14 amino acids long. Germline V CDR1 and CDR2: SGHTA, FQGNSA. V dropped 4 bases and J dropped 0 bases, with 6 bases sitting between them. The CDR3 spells CASSSGANTGELFF. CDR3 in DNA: TGTGCCAGCAGCTCCGGAGCGAACACCGGGGAGCTGTTTTTT.

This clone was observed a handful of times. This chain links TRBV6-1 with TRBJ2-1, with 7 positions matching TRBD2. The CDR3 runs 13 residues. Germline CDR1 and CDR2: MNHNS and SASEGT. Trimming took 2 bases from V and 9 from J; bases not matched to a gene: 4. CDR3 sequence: CASSEWGGPEQFF. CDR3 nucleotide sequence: TGTGCCAGCAGTGAATGGGGGGGACCTGAGCAGTTCTTC.

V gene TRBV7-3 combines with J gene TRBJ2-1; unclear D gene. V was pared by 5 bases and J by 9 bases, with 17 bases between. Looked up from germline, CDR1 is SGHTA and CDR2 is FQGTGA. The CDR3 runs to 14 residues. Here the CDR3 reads CASSPNRRSGEQFF. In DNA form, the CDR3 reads TGTGCCAGCAGCCCCAATCGTCGTTCAGGTGAGCAGTTCTTC.

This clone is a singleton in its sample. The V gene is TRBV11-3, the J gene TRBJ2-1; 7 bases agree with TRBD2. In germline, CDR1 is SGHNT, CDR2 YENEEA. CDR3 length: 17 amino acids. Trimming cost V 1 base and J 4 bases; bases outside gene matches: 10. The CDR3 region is CASSLVWAGVSYNEQFF. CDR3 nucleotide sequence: TGTGCCAGCAGCTTAGTCTGGGCGGGGGTCTCATACAATGAGCAGTTCTTC.

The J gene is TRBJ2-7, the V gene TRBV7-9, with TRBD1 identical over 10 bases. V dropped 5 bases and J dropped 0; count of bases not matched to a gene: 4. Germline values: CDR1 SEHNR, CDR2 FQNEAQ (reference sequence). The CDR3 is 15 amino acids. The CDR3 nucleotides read TGTGCCAGCAGCGGGACAGGGGCAAGCTCCTACGAGCAGTACTTC. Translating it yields CASSGTGASSYEQYF.